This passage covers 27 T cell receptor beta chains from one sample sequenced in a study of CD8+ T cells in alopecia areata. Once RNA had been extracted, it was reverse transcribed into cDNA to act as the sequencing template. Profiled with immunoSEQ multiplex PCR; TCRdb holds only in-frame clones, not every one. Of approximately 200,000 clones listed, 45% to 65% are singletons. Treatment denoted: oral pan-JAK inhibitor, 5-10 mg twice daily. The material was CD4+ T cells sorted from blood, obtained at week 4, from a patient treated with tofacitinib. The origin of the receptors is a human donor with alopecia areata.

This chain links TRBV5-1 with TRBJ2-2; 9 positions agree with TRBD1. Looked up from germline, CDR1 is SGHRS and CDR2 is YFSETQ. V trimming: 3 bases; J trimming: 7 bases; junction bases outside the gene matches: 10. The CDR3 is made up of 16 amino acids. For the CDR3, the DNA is TGCGCCAGCAGCTCCGCCGGGACAGGGAGGATCGGGGAGCTGTTTTTT. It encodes CASSSAGTGRIGELFF.

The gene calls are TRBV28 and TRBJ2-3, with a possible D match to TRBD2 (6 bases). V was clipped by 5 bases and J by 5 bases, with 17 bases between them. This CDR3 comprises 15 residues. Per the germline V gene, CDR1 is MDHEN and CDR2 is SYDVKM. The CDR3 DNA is TGTGCCAGCAGTCCCCGAGGCGCGGGGTTAGATACGCAGTATTTT. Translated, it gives CASSPRGAGLDTQYF.

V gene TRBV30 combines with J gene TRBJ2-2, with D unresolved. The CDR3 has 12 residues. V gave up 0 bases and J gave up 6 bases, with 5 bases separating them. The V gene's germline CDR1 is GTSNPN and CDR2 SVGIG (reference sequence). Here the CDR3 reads CAWSVRSGELFF. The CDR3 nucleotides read TGTGCCTGGAGTGTGCGTTCCGGGGAGCTGTTTTTT.

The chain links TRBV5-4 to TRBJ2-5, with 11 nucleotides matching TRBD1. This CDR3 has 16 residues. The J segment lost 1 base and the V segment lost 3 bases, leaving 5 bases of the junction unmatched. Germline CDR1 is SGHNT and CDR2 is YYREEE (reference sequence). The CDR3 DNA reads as TGTGCCAGCAGCTCGCCGGGACAGGGGGGCCAAGAGACCCAGTACTTC. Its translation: CASSSPGQGGQETQYF.

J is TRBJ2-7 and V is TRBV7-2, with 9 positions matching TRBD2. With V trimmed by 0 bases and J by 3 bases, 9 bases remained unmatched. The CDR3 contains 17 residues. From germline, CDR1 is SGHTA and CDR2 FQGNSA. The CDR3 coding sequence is TGTGCCAGCAGCTTAGCGGTGGGACTAGCCGAATTCTACGAGCAGTACTTC. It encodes CASSLAVGLAEFYEQYF.

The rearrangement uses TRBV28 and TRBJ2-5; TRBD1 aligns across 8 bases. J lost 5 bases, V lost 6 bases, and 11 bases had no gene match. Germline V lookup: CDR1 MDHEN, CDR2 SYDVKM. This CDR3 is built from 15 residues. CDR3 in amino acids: CASSSRTGPFETQYF. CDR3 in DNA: TGTGCCAGCAGCTCACGGACAGGGCCCTTCGAGACCCAGTACTTC.

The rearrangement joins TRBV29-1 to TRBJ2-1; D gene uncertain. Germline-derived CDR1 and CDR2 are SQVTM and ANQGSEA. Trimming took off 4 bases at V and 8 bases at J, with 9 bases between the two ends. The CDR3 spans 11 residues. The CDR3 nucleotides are TGCAGCGTTGCACCCGTCGATGAGCAGTTCTTC. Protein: CSVAPVDEQFF.

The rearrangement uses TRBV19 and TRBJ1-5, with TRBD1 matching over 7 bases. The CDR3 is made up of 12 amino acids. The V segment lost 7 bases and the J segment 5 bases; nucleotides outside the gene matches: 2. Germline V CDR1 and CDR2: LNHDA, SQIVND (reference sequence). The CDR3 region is CASKGTDQPQHF. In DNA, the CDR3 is TGTGCCAGTAAGGGGACAGATCAGCCCCAGCATTTT.

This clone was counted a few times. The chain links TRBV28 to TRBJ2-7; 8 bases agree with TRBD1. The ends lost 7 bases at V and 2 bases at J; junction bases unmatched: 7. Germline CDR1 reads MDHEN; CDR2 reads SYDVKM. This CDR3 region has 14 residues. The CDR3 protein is CASIPDRVTYEQYF. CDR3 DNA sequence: TGTGCCAGCATCCCGGACAGGGTGACCTACGAGCAGTACTTC.

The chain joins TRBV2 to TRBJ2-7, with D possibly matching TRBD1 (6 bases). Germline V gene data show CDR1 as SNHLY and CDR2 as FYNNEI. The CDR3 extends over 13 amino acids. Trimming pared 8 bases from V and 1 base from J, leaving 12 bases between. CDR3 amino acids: CASDTDRSYEQYF. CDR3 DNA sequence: TGTGCCAGCGATACGGACAGATCCTACGAGCAGTACTTC. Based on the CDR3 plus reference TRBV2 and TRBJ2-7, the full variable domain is EPEVTQTPSHQVTQMGQEVILRCVPISNHLYFYWYRQILGQKVEFLVSFYNNEISEKSEIFDDQFSVERPDGSNFTLKIRSTKLEDSAMYFCASDTDRSYEQYFGPGTRLTVT.

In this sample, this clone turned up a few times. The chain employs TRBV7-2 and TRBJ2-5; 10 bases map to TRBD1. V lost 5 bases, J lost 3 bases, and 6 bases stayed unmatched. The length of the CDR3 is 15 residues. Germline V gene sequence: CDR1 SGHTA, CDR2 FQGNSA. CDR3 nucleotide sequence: TGTGCCAGCAGCATTTCCGGGACAGGGGAAGAGACCCAGTACTTC. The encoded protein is CASSISGTGEETQYF.

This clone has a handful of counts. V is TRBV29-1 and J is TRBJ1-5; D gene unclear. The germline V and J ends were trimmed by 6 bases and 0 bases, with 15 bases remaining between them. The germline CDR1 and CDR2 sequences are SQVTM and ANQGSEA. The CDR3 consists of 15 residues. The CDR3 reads CSVTHGSGSNQPQHF. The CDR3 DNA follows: TGCAGCGTAACCCATGGGTCCGGTAGCAATCAGCCCCAGCATTTT.

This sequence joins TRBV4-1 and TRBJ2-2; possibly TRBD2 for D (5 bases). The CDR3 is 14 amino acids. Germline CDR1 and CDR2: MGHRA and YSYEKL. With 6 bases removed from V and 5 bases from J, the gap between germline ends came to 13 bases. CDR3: CASREGFVTGELFF. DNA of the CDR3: TGCGCCAGCAGAGAGGGATTCGTTACCGGGGAGCTGTTTTTT.

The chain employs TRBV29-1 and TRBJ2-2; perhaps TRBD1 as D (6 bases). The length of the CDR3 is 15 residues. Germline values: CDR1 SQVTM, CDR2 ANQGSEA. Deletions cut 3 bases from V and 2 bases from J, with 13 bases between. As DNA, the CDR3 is TGCAGCGTTGATGCAGGGGTTACCAACACCGGGGAGCTGTTTTTT. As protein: CSVDAGVTNTGELFF.

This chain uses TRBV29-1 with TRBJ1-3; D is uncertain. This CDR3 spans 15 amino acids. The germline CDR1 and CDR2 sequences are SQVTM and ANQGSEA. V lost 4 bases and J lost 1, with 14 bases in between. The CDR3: CSVVSAKASGNTIYF. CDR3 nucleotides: TGCAGCGTTGTGTCCGCAAAGGCTTCTGGAAACACCATATATTTT.

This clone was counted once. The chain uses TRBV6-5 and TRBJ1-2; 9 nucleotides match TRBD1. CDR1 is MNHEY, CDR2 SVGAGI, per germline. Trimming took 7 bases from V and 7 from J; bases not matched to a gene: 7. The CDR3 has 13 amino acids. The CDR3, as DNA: TGTGCCAGCACTCGGGACAGGGAGATTGGCTACACCTTC. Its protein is CASTRDREIGYTF.

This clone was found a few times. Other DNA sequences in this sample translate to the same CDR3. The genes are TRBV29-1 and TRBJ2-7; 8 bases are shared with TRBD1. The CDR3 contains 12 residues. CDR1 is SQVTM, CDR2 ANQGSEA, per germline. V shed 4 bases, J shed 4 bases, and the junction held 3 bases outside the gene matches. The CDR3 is CSVGTGGYEQYF. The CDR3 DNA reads TGCAGCGTTGGCACAGGGGGGTACGAGCAGTACTTC.

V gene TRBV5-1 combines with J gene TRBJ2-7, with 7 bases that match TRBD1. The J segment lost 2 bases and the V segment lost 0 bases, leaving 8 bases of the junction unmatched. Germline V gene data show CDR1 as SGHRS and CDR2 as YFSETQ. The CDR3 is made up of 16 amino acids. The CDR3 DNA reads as TGCGCCAGCAGCTTGGCCGTTGGGACAGAGGCCTACGAGCAGTACTTC. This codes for CASSLAVGTEAYEQYF.

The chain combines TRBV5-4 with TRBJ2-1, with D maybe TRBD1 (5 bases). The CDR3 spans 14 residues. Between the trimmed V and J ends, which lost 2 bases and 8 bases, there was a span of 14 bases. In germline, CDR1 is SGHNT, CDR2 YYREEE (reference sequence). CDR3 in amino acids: CASSFQGPQDEQFF. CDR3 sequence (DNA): TGTGCCAGCAGCTTCCAGGGCCCCCAGGATGAGCAGTTCTTC.

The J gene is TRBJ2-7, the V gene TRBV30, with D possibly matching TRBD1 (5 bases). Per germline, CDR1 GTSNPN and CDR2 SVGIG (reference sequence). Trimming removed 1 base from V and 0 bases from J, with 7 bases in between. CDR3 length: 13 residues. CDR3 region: CAWSEQASYEQYF. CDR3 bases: TGTGCCTGGAGTGAACAGGCCTCCTACGAGCAGTACTTC.

DNA for the CDR3: TGCGCCAGCACCCCTGGGGGGGGCTCTGAAGCTTTCTTT. The encoded protein is CASTPGGGSEAFF. This sequence joins TRBV5-1 and TRBJ1-1; possible D gene TRBD1, 6 bases. From germline, CDR1 is SGHRS and CDR2 YFSETQ. Trimming stripped 6 bases from V and 6 bases from J, with 15 bases between. The CDR3 runs 13 residues.

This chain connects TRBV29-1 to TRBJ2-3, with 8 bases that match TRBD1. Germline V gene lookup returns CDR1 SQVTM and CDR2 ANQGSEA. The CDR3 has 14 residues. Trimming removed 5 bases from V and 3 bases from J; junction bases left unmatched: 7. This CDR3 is CSVRVRQGTDTQYF. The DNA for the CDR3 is TGCAGCGTTAGGGTCCGACAGGGGACAGATACGCAGTATTTT.

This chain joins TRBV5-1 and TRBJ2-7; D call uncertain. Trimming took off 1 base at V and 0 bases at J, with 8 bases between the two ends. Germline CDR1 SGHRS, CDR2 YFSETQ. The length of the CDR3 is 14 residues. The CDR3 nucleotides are TGCGCCAGCAGCTTGAGCTCCAGCTCCTACGAGCAGTACTTC. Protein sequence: CASSLSSSSYEQYF.

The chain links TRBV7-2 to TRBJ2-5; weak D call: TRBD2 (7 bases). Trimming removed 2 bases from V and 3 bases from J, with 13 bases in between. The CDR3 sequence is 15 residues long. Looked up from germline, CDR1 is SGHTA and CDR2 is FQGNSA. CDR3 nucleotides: TGTGCCAGCAGCTTACTAGGGGGGGCCGAAGAGACCCAGTACTTC. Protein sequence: CASSLLGGAEETQYF.

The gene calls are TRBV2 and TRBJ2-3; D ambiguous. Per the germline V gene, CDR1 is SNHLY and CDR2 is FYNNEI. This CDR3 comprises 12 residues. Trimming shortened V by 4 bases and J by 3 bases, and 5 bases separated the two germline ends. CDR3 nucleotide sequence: TGTGCCAGCAGTGGCCAGACAGATACGCAGTATTTT. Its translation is CASSGQTDTQYF.

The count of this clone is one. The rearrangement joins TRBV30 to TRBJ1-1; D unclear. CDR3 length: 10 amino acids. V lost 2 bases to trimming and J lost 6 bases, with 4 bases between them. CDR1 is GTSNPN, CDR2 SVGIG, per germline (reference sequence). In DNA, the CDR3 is TGTGCCTGGAGTAGCGCTGAAGCTTTCTTT. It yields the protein CAWSSAEAFF.

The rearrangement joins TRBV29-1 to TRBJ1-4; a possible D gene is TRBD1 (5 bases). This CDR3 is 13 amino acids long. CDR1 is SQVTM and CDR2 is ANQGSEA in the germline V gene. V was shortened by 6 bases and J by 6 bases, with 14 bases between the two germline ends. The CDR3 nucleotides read TGCAGCGTGTACCGGGACTATGATGAAAAACTGTTTTTT. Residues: CSVYRDYDEKLFF.